This T cell receptor (beta chain) stems from a study of blood T cells in healthy people across ages. This clonotype was observed a handful of times. Through a sample-barcoded 5' primer and a J-beta primer mix, a second PCR was run for about 6 to 12 cycles. Using its own MiXCR run on the 5' RACE reads, TCRdb lists one record per CDR3 protein. The table lists around 1.7 million distinct CDR3 sequences, roughly 27% of them singletons. Deletions cut 4 bases from V and 5 bases from J, with 10 bases between. From germline, CDR1 is SGHKS and CDR2 YYEKEE (reference sequence). CDR3 length equals 13 residues. The clonotype originates from a woman in her twenties or thirties in good health. Sequenced material: blood. The V and J genes are TRBV5-5 and TRBJ1-5; D ambiguous. This CDR3 is CASSLDTYQPQHF. Written as DNA, the CDR3 is TGTGCCAGCAGCCTCGACACGTATCAGCCCCAGCATTTT.